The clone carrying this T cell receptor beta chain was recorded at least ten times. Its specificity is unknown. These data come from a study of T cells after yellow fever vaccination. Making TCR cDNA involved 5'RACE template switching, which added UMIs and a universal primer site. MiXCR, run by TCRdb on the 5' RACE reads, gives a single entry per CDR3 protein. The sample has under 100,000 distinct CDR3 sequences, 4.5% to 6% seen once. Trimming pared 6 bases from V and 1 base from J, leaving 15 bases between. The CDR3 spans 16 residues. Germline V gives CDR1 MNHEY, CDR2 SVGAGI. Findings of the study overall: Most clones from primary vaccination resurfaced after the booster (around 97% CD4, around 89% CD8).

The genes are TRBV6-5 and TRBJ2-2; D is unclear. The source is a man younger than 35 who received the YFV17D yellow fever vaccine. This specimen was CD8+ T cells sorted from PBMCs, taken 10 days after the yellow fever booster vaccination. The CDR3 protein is CASSYTEPWNTGELFF. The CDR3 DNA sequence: TGTGCCAGCAGCTACACAGAACCTTGGAACACCGGGGAGCTGTTTTTT.